These T cell receptor beta chains were read from a single sample in a study of OX40 agonist ivuxolimab in advanced cancers. The table came from immunoSEQ multiplex PCR; TCRdb's copy has only in-frame clones and leaves some out. This sample has roughly 53,000 clones, with over 75% found just once. The input for sequencing was CD4+ or CD8+ T cells sorted from blood, taken in a trial of the OX40 agonist ivuxolimab. Every receptor here comes from an adult with an advanced solid tumor such as melanoma, head and neck, liver or kidney cancer. The CDR3 runs from the conserved cysteine through the conserved F or W. A D gene is named only where the DNA matches it firmly. Clone size appears in some rows only: once, few, many, or a class for an expanded clone.

CDR3aa	CDR3nt	v_gene	d_gene	abundance	j_gene
CASSVQGELYEQYF	TGTGCCAGCAGTGTTCAGGGGGAGCTCTACGAGCAGTACTTC	TRBV2	TRBD1	.	TRBJ2-7
CASSGGTGYEKLFF	TGTGCCAGCAGTGGAGGGACAGGGTACGAAAAACTGTTTTTT	TRBV2	TRBD1	.	TRBJ1-4
CASSPGPDTQYF	TGTGCCAGCAGCCCCGGTCCCGATACGCAGTATTTT	TRBV2	.	.	TRBJ2-3
CASSRAGTSGRRDNEQFF	TGTGCCAGCAGCCGTGCCGGGACTAGCGGGAGGAGGGACAATGAGCAGTTCTTC	TRBV7-8	TRBD2	few	TRBJ2-1
CASSYGGGYTF	TGTGCCAGCAGTTACGGGGGAGGCTACACCTTC	TRBV6-6	.	once	TRBJ1-2
CASSLGATEAFF	TGCGCCAGCAGCTTGGGGGCCACTGAAGCTTTCTTT	TRBV5-1	.	.	TRBJ1-1
CATRDRAFSNQPQHF	TGTGCCACGAGGGACAGGGCCTTTAGCAATCAGCCCCAGCATTTT	TRBV19	TRBD1	once	TRBJ1-5
CASSRDRGSDEAFF	TGTGCCAGCAGCCGGGACAGGGGGTCAGATGAAGCTTTCTTT	TRBV6-5	TRBD1	.	TRBJ1-1
CASSGGGARDEQYF	TGTGCCAGCAGTGGCGGGGGGGCTAGGGACGAGCAGTACTTC	TRBV28	TRBD2	.	TRBJ2-7
CAIAGGSGSSQETQYF	TGTGCCATCGCCGGGGGGAGCGGGTCAAGCCAAGAGACCCAGTACTTC	TRBV10-3	TRBD2	.	TRBJ2-5
CASSLYSAATYEQYF	TGCGCCAGCAGCTTGTACTCCGCTGCCACCTACGAGCAGTACTTC	TRBV5-1	.	.	TRBJ2-7
CASKGGAEVEETQYF	TGTGCCAGCAAAGGGGGCGCCGAGGTCGAGGAGACCCAGTACTTC	TRBV6-6	TRBD1	.	TRBJ2-5
CASSIMGGGPNEKLFF	TGTGCCAGCAGCATTATGGGCGGAGGGCCTAATGAAAAACTGTTTTTT	TRBV11-2	.	.	TRBJ1-4
CASSLAGTAPGELFF	TGCGCCAGCAGCTTGGCCGGGACTGCCCCCGGGGAGCTGTTTTTT	TRBV5-1	.	.	TRBJ2-2
CASTTGQGSGGYTF	TGTGCCAGCACTACAGGACAGGGTTCGGGTGGCTACACCTTC	TRBV28	TRBD1	.	TRBJ1-2
CASSHTILTGEPGYTF	TGTGCCAGCAGCCACACAATCTTGACAGGGGAACCTGGCTACACCTTC	TRBV7-9	TRBD1	.	TRBJ1-2
CASSTGQGYEQYF	TGTGCCAGCAGCACCGGACAGGGCTACGAGCAGTACTTC	TRBV11-3	TRBD1	.	TRBJ2-7
CASSLVATGRSYEQYF	TGCGCCAGCAGCTTGGTTGCGACAGGTCGCTCCTACGAGCAGTACTTC	TRBV5-1	.	.	TRBJ2-7
CASDHDSYEQYF	TGTGCCAGCGATCATGACTCCTACGAGCAGTACTTC	TRBV2	.	.	TRBJ2-7
CASSPTRTMGAGELFF	TGTGCCAGCAGCCCAACCAGGACAATGGGAGCCGGGGAGCTGTTTTTT	TRBV11-2	.	few	TRBJ2-2
CASSNGDQPQHF	TGTGCCAGCAGCAACGGGGATCAGCCCCAGCATTTT	TRBV7-9	.	once	TRBJ1-5
CASRPMGGGNTIYF	TGTGCCAGCAGACCTATGGGGGGTGGAAACACCATATATTTT	TRBV6-5	.	.	TRBJ1-3
CASSESANTIYF	TGTGCCAGCAGTGAATCCGCAAACACCATATATTTT	TRBV2	.	.	TRBJ1-3
CAWIGGASYEQYF	TGTGCCTGGATAGGCGGGGCCTCCTACGAGCAGTACTTC	TRBV30	.	.	TRBJ2-7
CASSLSGLASSEQYF	TGTGCCAGCAGCTTATCTGGACTAGCGAGTAGCGAGCAGTACTTC	TRBV7-9	TRBD2	.	TRBJ2-7
CASSERGTVTYSNQPQHF	TGTGCCAGCAGTGAAAGGGGGACGGTGACCTATAGCAATCAGCCCCAGCATTTT	TRBV6-1	.	.	TRBJ1-5
CASSRLNQETQYF	TGTGCCAGCTCGAGACTTAACCAAGAGACCCAGTACTTC	TRBV18	.	.	TRBJ2-5
CASSPRRVAEYEQYF	TGTGCCAGCAGCCCGCGAAGGGTAGCGGAATACGAGCAGTACTTC	TRBV7-8	.	.	TRBJ2-7
CASSESLWGGLYNEQFF	TGTGCCAGCAGTGAAAGTCTGTGGGGGGGCCTTTACAATGAGCAGTTCTTC	TRBV6-1	.	.	TRBJ2-1
CSVDGGSTDTQYF	TGCAGCGTTGATGGCGGCAGCACAGATACGCAGTATTTT	TRBV29-1	.	.	TRBJ2-3
CASSPTQGTGELFF	TGCGCCAGCAGCCCAACGCAGGGCACCGGAGAGCTGTTTTTT	TRBV5-1	.	.	TRBJ2-2
CASSRTGTNYGYTF	TGTGCCAGCAGTAGGACAGGGACAAACTATGGCTACACCTTC	TRBV27	TRBD1	.	TRBJ1-2
CASSGQRTVQETQYF	TGTGCCAGCAGTGGGCAGAGGACAGTCCAAGAGACCCAGTACTTC	TRBV6-1	.	.	TRBJ2-5
CSVEGTGWNEQFF	TGCAGCGTTGAAGGGACAGGGTGGAATGAGCAGTTCTTC	TRBV29-1	TRBD1	.	TRBJ2-1
CASSPHRRGTDTQYF	TGTGCCAGCAGCCCACACAGGAGGGGCACAGATACGCAGTATTTT	TRBV7-8	.	once	TRBJ2-3
CAWSPGYEQYF	TGTGCCTGGAGTCCAGGATACGAGCAGTACTTC	TRBV30	.	once	TRBJ2-7
CANSSTGYSNQPQHF	TGTGCCAACAGCTCCACAGGTTATAGCAATCAGCCCCAGCATTTT	TRBV7-2	.	.	TRBJ1-5
CASSDGRSGETQYF	TGCGCCAGCAGCGATGGACGGAGCGGAGAGACCCAGTACTTC	TRBV5-1	.	.	TRBJ2-5
CASSSTIYEQYF	TGTGCCAGCAGTTCCACAATCTACGAGCAGTACTTC	TRBV28	.	.	TRBJ2-7
CASSQFAGRSTGELFF	TGTGCCAGCAGCCAATTTGCGGGAAGGAGCACCGGGGAGCTGTTTTTT	TRBV4-2	.	.	TRBJ2-2
CASSSGTDGNQPQHF	TGTGCCAGCAGCTCCGGGACAGATGGCAATCAGCCCCAGCATTTT	TRBV6-6	TRBD1	once	TRBJ1-5
CASMGGQGALGEKLFF	TGTGCCAGCATGGGGGGACAGGGGGCGCTTGGGGAAAAACTGTTTTTT	TRBV6-6	TRBD1	once	TRBJ1-4
CASSRGTAVYEQYF	TGTGCCAGTAGTCGAGGGACAGCAGTGTACGAGCAGTACTTC	TRBV19	TRBD1	.	TRBJ2-7
CAISEGGSYNEQFF	TGTGCCATCAGTGAGGGGGGTTCCTACAATGAGCAGTTCTTC	TRBV10-3	.	.	TRBJ2-1
CASSVLRGASSGANVLTF	TGTGCCAGCAGCGTCCTCCGGGGGGCCAGCTCTGGGGCCAACGTCCTGACTTTC	TRBV9	.	.	TRBJ2-6
CASSPPSETYEQYF	TGTGCCAGCTCACCACCATCGGAGACCTACGAGCAGTACTTC	TRBV18	.	.	TRBJ2-7
CASGSGQGRTNEKLFF	TGTGCCAGTGGGTCCGGACAGGGGCGAACTAATGAAAAACTGTTTTTT	TRBV19	TRBD1	.	TRBJ1-4
CASSNKPGTATYGYTF	TGTGCCAGTAGTAACAAACCAGGGACAGCTACCTATGGCTACACCTTC	TRBV19	TRBD1	.	TRBJ1-2
CSAQGGLAALNEQFF	TGCAGCGCCCAAGGCGGGCTAGCGGCCTTGAATGAGCAGTTCTTC	TRBV29-1	TRBD2	medium-sized	TRBJ2-1
CASSLGSSTGAGETQYF	TGCGCCAGCAGCTTGGGGTCCAGCACAGGAGCCGGGGAGACCCAGTACTTC	TRBV5-1	.	.	TRBJ2-5
CASSQGQGANTDTQYF	TGCGCCAGCAGCCAGGGACAGGGGGCTAACACAGATACGCAGTATTTT	TRBV5-1	TRBD1	.	TRBJ2-3
CAISDPLGTPSTDTQYF	TGTGCCATCAGTGACCCACTAGGAACCCCTAGCACAGATACGCAGTATTTT	TRBV10-3	.	once	TRBJ2-3
CASSSSGTGSVEQFF	TGTGCCAGCAGTTCATCCGGGACAGGGTCCGTTGAGCAGTTCTTC	TRBV6-5	TRBD1	.	TRBJ2-1
CASSSGLAGGDEQFF	TGTGCCAGCAGCTCGGGACTAGCGGGAGGGGATGAGCAGTTCTTC	TRBV7-9	TRBD2	.	TRBJ2-1
CASTRTGTSTTNEKLFF	TGTGCCAGCACCAGGACAGGGACGTCAACAACTAATGAAAAACTGTTTTTT	TRBV2	TRBD1	once	TRBJ1-4
CASSQEGRGLSQPQHF	TGCGCCAGCAGCCAAGAGGGCAGGGGGCTCAGTCAGCCCCAGCATTTT	TRBV4-1	TRBD1	.	TRBJ1-5
CASSPGTESSYNEQFF	TGTGCCAGCTCACCGGGGACCGAGAGCTCCTACAATGAGCAGTTCTTC	TRBV18	.	.	TRBJ2-1
CASSLDVGPGLEQPQHF	TGTGCCAGCAGCTTAGACGTCGGGCCAGGGCTCGAACAGCCCCAGCATTTT	TRBV7-9	.	.	TRBJ1-5
CASRPPGQGSPSQPQHF	TGTGCCAGCAGGCCACCGGGACAGGGATCGCCTAGTCAGCCCCAGCATTTT	TRBV28	TRBD1	.	TRBJ1-5